One T cell receptor beta chain is described in this entry. As yet, its antigen is unknown. This specimen comes from a study of cytomegalovirus exposure and HLA in healthy donors. Germline V gene lookup returns CDR1 MNHEY and CDR2 SVGAGI. Trimming shortened V by 2 bases and J by 11 bases, and 12 bases separated the two germline ends. The CDR3 is 13 residues long. Study-level points and caveats: In the 120 or so validation repertoires, approximately 94% of cluster scores exceeded 0, per a later analysis.

Repertoires were generated with immunoSEQ multiplex PCR, while TCRdb's copy carries only in-frame clones and drops some. The sample yields about 360,000 clones, 70% to 90% seen once. The sequencing input was PBMCs. V usage is TRBV6-5 and J usage is TRBJ1-4; D gene uncertain. This receptor was identified in a woman aged 18-30 years in good health and CMV-seronegative. This CDR3 reads CASSYNPQRKLFF. The CDR3 coding sequence is TGTGCCAGCAGTTACAACCCCCAGAGGAAACTGTTTTTT.